This passage covers 6 T cell receptor beta chains from one sample sequenced in a study of shared clonotypes between healthy human individuals. Clones were sequenced by immunoSEQ multiplex PCR, and TCRdb holds only the in-frame ones, with some missing. Of about 2.2 million clones listed, 85% to 95% are singletons. CD8 cells classed as naive were CD45RO-negative and positively selected for CCR7, excluding terminally differentiated effector memory CD45RA+ cells. Sequencing input: naive CD8+ T cells from PBMCs. These receptors came from a man between 18 and 29 years old in good health. Some clones in this sample may be carry-over from other donors' samples.

In its sample, this clone was seen a few times. The rearrangement links TRBV10-2 to TRBJ1-4; D is uncertain. The CDR3 is 15 amino acids. From germline, CDR1 is WSHSY and CDR2 SAAADI. V shed 3 bases and J shed 0 bases, with 8 bases lying between them. CDR3 nucleotide sequence: TGCGCCAGCAGTGATCGGGATGCAACTAATGAAAAACTGTTTTTT. Translating gives CASSDRDATNEKLFF.

The chain uses TRBV4-3 and TRBJ2-2, with D possibly being TRBD1 or TRBD2 (5 bases each). V was pared by 1 base and J by 5 bases, with 14 bases between. This CDR3 is 16 amino acids long. CDR1 is LGHNA, CDR2 YSLEER, per germline. CDR3 sequence: CASSQGSGQLTGELFF. In nucleotides, the CDR3 is TGCGCCAGCAGCCAAGGGTCGGGGCAGTTGACCGGGGAGCTGTTTTTT.

Comments on this clone: Distinct nucleotide sequences in the sample also encode this CDR3. The CDR3 coding sequence is TGTGCCAGCAGCCCCTGGGACAGTACTTACGAGCAGTACTTC. Translated, it gives CASSPWDSTYEQYF. V and J are TRBV7-2 and TRBJ2-7, with TRBD1 identical over 7 bases. Germline V gene sequence: CDR1 SGHTA, CDR2 FQGNSA. V lost 5 bases to trimming and J lost 4 bases; unmatched junction nucleotides: 8. This CDR3 is built from 14 residues.

The J gene is TRBJ2-5, the V gene TRBV11-1; D call uncertain. Between the trimmed V and J ends, which lost 1 base and 5 bases, there was a span of 14 bases. The CDR3 is 15 residues long. The V gene's germline CDR1 is SGHAT and CDR2 FQDESV (reference sequence). The CDR3 loop reads CASSLVALDYETQYF. The DNA for the CDR3 is TGTGCCAGCAGCTTAGTCGCTCTAGATTACGAGACCCAGTACTTC. Based on the CDR3 plus reference TRBV11-1 and TRBJ2-5, the full variable domain is EAEVAQSPRYKITEKSQAVAFWCDPISGHATLYWYRQILGQGPELLVQFQDESVVDDSQLPKDRFSAERLKGVDSTLKIQPAELGDSAMYLCASSLVALDYETQYFGPGTRLLVL.

The gene calls are TRBV19 and TRBJ1-2; D is ambiguous. The V gene's germline CDR1 is LNHDA and CDR2 SQIVND (reference sequence). Trimming stripped 4 bases from V and 3 bases from J, with 9 bases between. The CDR3 loop spans 13 amino acids. CDR3 residues: CASSTQPDYGYTF. DNA for the CDR3: TGTGCCAGTAGTACCCAACCAGACTATGGCTACACCTTC.

This chain connects TRBV19 to TRBJ2-7; 8 bases agree with TRBD2. Per the germline V gene, CDR1 is LNHDA and CDR2 is SQIVND (reference sequence). Germline trimming cut 4 bases from V and 5 bases from J; bases unmatched to any gene: 13. CDR3 length: 16 amino acids. CDR3 residues: CASSTDDSSGSNEQYF. Here the CDR3 DNA reads TGTGCCAGTAGTACGGATGATTCCAGCGGGAGTAACGAGCAGTACTTC.